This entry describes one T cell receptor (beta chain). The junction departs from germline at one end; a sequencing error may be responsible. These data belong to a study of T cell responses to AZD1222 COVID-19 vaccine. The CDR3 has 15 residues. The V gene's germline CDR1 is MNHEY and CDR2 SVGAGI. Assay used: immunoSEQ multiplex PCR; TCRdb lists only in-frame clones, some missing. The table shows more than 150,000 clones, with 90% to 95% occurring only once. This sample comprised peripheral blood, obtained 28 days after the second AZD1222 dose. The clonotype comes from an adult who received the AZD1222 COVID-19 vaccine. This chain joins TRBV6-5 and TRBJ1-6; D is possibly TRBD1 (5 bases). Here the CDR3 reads CASRTPRVYNSPLHF. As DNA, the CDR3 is TGTGCCAGCAGGACCCCCAGGGTTTATAACTCACCCCTCCACTTT.